The 21 T cell receptor beta chains reported below all come from one sample, sequenced in a study of CD8 T cells in Susac syndrome. The RNA, about 0.5 to 1 ug, was put through reverse transcription using random hexamers. TCRdb re-derived calls from the immunoSEQ multiplex PCR reads in MiXCR, one entry per CDR3 protein. The table lists 200,000 to 250,000 distinct CDR3 sequences, around 90% of them singletons. Sequencing was done on a sample of CD8+ T cells from PBMCs. The source is a human donor with multiple sclerosis.

The chain recombines TRBV3-1 with TRBJ2-1, with D perhaps matching TRBD2 (5 bases). The CDR3 is 13 residues long. Looked up from germline, CDR1 is LGHDT and CDR2 is YNNKEL (reference sequence). V shed 0 bases and J shed 9 bases, with 9 bases lying between them. CDR3 nucleotide sequence: TGTGCCAGCAGCCAAGAATCTAGCCCTGAGCAGTTCTTC. Its translation is CASSQESSPEQFF.

This clonotype has just one count. The DNA for the CDR3 is TGTGCCAGCAGCGTTGGGACAGGGGACACTGAAGCTTTCTTT. This translates into CASSVGTGDTEAFF. V usage is TRBV9 and J usage is TRBJ1-1; 10 bases fit TRBD1. This CDR3 region has 14 residues. V shed 2 bases and J 3 bases; nucleotides not matched to a gene: 1. Germline V lookup: CDR1 SGDLS, CDR2 YYNGEE.

This chain connects TRBV20-1 to TRBJ2-3; D may be TRBD1 (8 bases). The CDR3 is 15 residues long. From germline, CDR1 is DFQATT and CDR2 SNEGSKA (reference sequence). V was cut by 6 bases and J by 5 bases, with 21 bases left in between. The CDR3 DNA sequence: TGCAGTGCCCGGGGGGACGGACAGGGACGAGATACGCAGTATTTT. Translation gives CSARGDGQGRDTQYF.

The rearrangement uses TRBV13 and TRBJ1-1; D is possibly TRBD1 (5 bases). This CDR3 is 14 amino acids long. Germline V lookup: CDR1 PRHDT, CDR2 FYEKMQ (reference sequence). Trimming pared 7 bases from V and 3 bases from J, leaving 15 bases between. The CDR3 here is CASMQGAMYTEAFF. The CDR3, as DNA: TGTGCCAGCATGCAGGGTGCTATGTACACTGAAGCTTTCTTT.

This clonotype has a single count. CDR3 nucleotide sequence: TGTGCCAGCTCACCACCGGGACAGGGGCCACGAGAGACCCAGTACTTC. Protein: CASSPPGQGPRETQYF. The J gene is TRBJ2-5, the V gene TRBV18; the match to TRBD1 covers 10 bases. Looked up from germline, CDR1 is KGHSH and CDR2 is LQKENI. With 0 bases clipped from V and 4 bases from J, the junction kept 5 bases outside the gene matches. This CDR3 has 16 amino acids.

The chain couples TRBV2 to TRBJ2-7, with D tentatively TRBD1 (5 bases). The CDR3 totals 13 residues. Germline CDR1 reads SNHLY; CDR2 reads FYNNEI. V was shortened by 2 bases and J by 2 bases, with 7 bases between the two germline ends. The CDR3 region is CASSEQGTYEQYF. DNA for the CDR3: TGTGCCAGCAGTGAACAGGGTACCTACGAGCAGTACTTC.

The rearrangement uses TRBV29-1 and TRBJ2-7; 7 bases agree with TRBD2. The germline gives CDR1 SQVTM, CDR2 ANQGSEA. J was trimmed by 3 bases and V by 3 bases; bases with no gene match: 23. The CDR3 has 19 amino acids. The CDR3 coding sequence is TGCAGCGTTGACGTCCCGATACTAGCGAACGACTTAAAACGCTACGAGCAGTACTTC. This sequence encodes CSVDVPILANDLKRYEQYF.

The chain couples TRBV19 to TRBJ1-1; tentatively, D is TRBD1 (5 bases). The V gene lost 3 bases and the J gene lost 0 bases, with 8 bases spanning the gap. The CDR3 is 14 residues long. Per the germline V gene, CDR1 is LNHDA and CDR2 is SQIVND (reference sequence). DNA for the CDR3: TGTGCCAGTAGTATTCAGGGTCTGAACACTGAAGCTTTCTTT. This codes for CASSIQGLNTEAFF.

The chain is built from TRBV19 and TRBJ2-7; D call uncertain. Looked up from germline, CDR1 is LNHDA and CDR2 is SQIVND (reference sequence). The CDR3 loop spans 12 amino acids. V was pared by 5 bases and J by 5 bases, with 10 bases between. CDR3 DNA sequence: TGTGCCAGTAGTCCCACGTCCGACGAGCAGTACTTC. Amino acids: CASSPTSDEQYF.

The chain carries TRBV12-3 or TRBV12-4 and TRBJ1-1; 7 nucleotides line up with TRBD1. The CDR3 covers 16 residues. V was pared by 3 bases and J by 0 bases, with 7 bases of the junction left unmatched. CDR3 coding DNA: TGTGCCAGCAGTTTTCGGGACAGAGGAATGAACACTGAAGCTTTCTTT. This gives the protein CASSFRDRGMNTEAFF.

The V and J genes are TRBV29-1 and TRBJ2-7; TRBD1 might be the D (6 bases). Germline V gene lookup returns CDR1 SQVTM and CDR2 ANQGSEA. The length of the CDR3 is 14 residues. Deletions cut 6 bases from V and 1 base from J, with 16 bases between. CDR3 coding DNA: TGCAGCGTGAGCGGCGTCAGGGGATCCTACGAGCAGTACTTC. Amino acids: CSVSGVRGSYEQYF.

The gene calls are TRBV4-3 and TRBJ2-7, with 11 bases aligning to TRBD2. Trimming cost V 0 bases and J 0 bases; bases outside gene matches: 7. CDR1 is LGHNA and CDR2 is YSLEER in the germline V gene. The length of the CDR3 is 18 residues. The CDR3 spells CASSQDSGRAAPSYEQYF. The CDR3 DNA reads TGCGCCAGCAGCCAAGATAGCGGGAGGGCGGCTCCCTCCTACGAGCAGTACTTC.

V is TRBV30 and J is TRBJ2-3, with D perhaps TRBD2 (5 bases). The CDR3 has 13 amino acids. With 3 bases removed from V and 3 bases from J, the gap between germline ends came to 10 bases. Germline-derived CDR1 and CDR2 are GTSNPN and SVGIG (reference sequence). This chain's CDR3 is CAWSRTATDTQYF. The CDR3 DNA sequence: TGTGCCTGGAGCCGGACTGCAACAGATACGCAGTATTTT.

The chain couples TRBV7-2 to TRBJ2-7; D possibly corresponds to TRBD2 (5 bases). V was shortened by 5 bases and J by 4 bases, with 12 bases between the two germline ends. The CDR3 length is 13 residues. Germline V lookup: CDR1 SGHTA, CDR2 FQGNSA. In nucleotides, the CDR3 is TGTGCCAGCAGCCACGGGAAGTTATACGAGCAGTACTTC. This codes for CASSHGKLYEQYF.

The CDR3 protein is CASSIGQMNTEAFF. The CDR3 DNA sequence: TGTGCCAGTAGTATAGGACAGATGAACACTGAAGCTTTCTTT. The gene calls are TRBV19 and TRBJ1-1; weak D call: TRBD1 (5 bases). CDR1 and CDR2 from the germline V gene are LNHDA and SQIVND (reference sequence). The CDR3 contains 14 residues. V gave up 1 base and J gave up 0 bases, with 6 bases separating them.

The V gene is TRBV4-2, the J gene TRBJ2-7; 8 bases are shared with TRBD1. Germline lookup yields CDR1 LGHNA and CDR2 YNFKEQ. This CDR3 region has 16 residues. Germline trimming cut 0 bases from V and 6 bases from J; bases unmatched to any gene: 10. CDR3 protein: CASSQERGVTGGEQYF. As DNA, the CDR3 is TGTGCCAGCAGCCAAGAAAGGGGGGTCACAGGGGGCGAGCAGTACTTC.

This sequence joins TRBV7-2 and TRBJ2-2; tentatively, D is TRBD2 (5 bases). The CDR3 length is 14 residues. Per the germline V gene, CDR1 is SGHTA and CDR2 is FQGNSA. Trimming took 5 bases from V and 2 from J, leaving 9 bases between them. The CDR3 loop reads CASSPGINTGELFF. The CDR3 DNA reads TGTGCCAGCAGCCCGGGAATTAACACCGGGGAGCTGTTTTTT.

The J gene is TRBJ1-4, the V gene TRBV9; no clear D gene. The CDR3 contains 15 residues. Germline-derived CDR1 and CDR2 are SGDLS and YYNGEE. Trimming pared 4 bases from V and 3 bases from J, leaving 13 bases between. CDR3 sequence (DNA): TGTGCCAGCAGCATTGGACTGTCTGCTAATGAAAAACTGTTTTTT. This sequence encodes CASSIGLSANEKLFF.

CDR3 sequence reads: CASSPRVGAYNEQFF. For the CDR3, the DNA is TGTGCCAGCAGTCCCAGGGTAGGGGCCTACAATGAGCAGTTCTTC. The chain uses TRBV5-4 and TRBJ2-1, with D possibly matching TRBD1 (5 bases). Germline CDR1 reads SGHNT; CDR2 reads YYREEE (reference sequence). The CDR3 consists of 15 residues. The V gene lost 5 bases and the J gene lost 2 bases, with 14 bases spanning the gap.

As DNA, the CDR3 is TGTGCCAGCAGCTCGGACTACTACAATGAGCAGTTCTTC. Protein product: CASSSDYYNEQFF. This rearrangement joins TRBV7-9 to TRBJ2-1; possibly TRBD2 for D (6 bases). Trimming pared 4 bases from V and 3 bases from J, leaving 7 bases between. Per the germline V gene, CDR1 is SEHNR and CDR2 is FQNEAQ (reference sequence). CDR3 size: 13 residues. The full variable domain, with the rest looked up from reference TRBV7-9 and TRBJ2-1, is DTGVSQNPRHKITKRGQNVTFRCDPISEHNRLYWYRQTLGQGPEFLTYFQNEAQLEKSRLLSDRFSAERPKGSFSTLEIQRTEQGDSAMYLCASSSDYYNEQFFGPGTRLTVL.

The J gene is TRBJ2-7, the V gene TRBV9, with D unresolved. Trimming left V 0 bases short and J 0 bases short, with 10 bases between. The germline CDR1 and CDR2 sequences are SGDLS and YYNGEE. The CDR3 totals 15 residues. For the CDR3, the DNA is TGTGCCAGCAGCGTAGTCGCCGGTCCCTCCTACGAGCAGTACTTC. It is translated as CASSVVAGPSYEQYF.